This T cell receptor (beta chain) derives from a study of cytomegalovirus exposure and HLA in healthy donors. Background on the study: A prior analysis found 90 million to 120 million unique TCR beta sequences from some 190 million T cells. Study findings and constraints: From TCR beta sequences, most subjects' HLA-A and HLA-B alleles were reportedly predicted accurately. Cytomegalovirus-associated TCR beta chains were listed, numbering around 150.

The PCR employed 60 Vbeta primers together with 13 Jbeta primers. Generated by immunoSEQ multiplex PCR, the TCRdb table keeps only in-frame clones and is missing some. Here the sample spans about 60,000 clones, about two thirds being singletons. Healthy bone marrow donors made up the cohort. About this clone: No antigen is known for it.

Per the germline V gene, CDR1 is SEHNR and CDR2 is FQNEAQ (reference sequence). Unmatched junction bases numbered 4, after V lost 1 base and J lost 4 bases. This CDR3 has 14 amino acids. The gene calls are TRBV7-9 and TRBJ2-7; 7 nucleotides line up with TRBD2. The sequence was collected from a woman aged 55-70 years in good health and CMV-seropositive. The material sequenced was PBMCs. This chain's CDR3 is CASSLGGSGYEQYF. The CDR3 DNA is TGTGCCAGCAGCTTAGGGGGTAGCGGGTACGAGCAGTACTTC.